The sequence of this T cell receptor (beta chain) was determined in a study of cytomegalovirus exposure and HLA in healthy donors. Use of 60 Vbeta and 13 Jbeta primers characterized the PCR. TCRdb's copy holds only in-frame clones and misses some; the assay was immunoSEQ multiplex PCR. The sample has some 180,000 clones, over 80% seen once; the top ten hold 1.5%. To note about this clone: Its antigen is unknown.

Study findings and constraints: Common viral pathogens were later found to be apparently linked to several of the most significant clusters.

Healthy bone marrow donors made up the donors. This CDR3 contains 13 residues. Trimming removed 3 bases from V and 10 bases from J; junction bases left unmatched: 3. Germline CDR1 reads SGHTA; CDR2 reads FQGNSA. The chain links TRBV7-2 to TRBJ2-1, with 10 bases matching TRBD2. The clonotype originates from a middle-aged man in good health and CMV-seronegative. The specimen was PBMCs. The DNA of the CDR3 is TGTGCCAGCAGCTTGGGACTAGCGAGAGAGCAGTTCTTC. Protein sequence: CASSLGLAREQFF.